This TCR beta chain originates from a study of early T cells in non-severe SARS-CoV-2 infection. Overall study context: The authors sequenced bulk RNA from unsorted whole blood, leaving chains unpaired.

Comments on this clonotype: As yet, its antigen is unknown.

Each cDNA molecule carried a unique molecular identifier. From the 5' RACE reads, TCRdb called clonotypes with MiXCR, one entry per CDR3 protein. The profile covers about 48,000 distinct CDR3 sequences, with 7% to 8% appearing a single time and under 6.5% taken by the ten largest. Germline trimming cut 0 bases from V and 7 bases from J; bases unmatched to any gene: 5. From germline, CDR1 is LGHDT and CDR2 YNNKEL (reference sequence). This CDR3 region has 14 residues. Study-level results: Anti-spike CD8 specificities were favored by VDJdb matching, whose results missed private and CD4 specificities.

The sequenced sample consisted of whole blood. The gene calls are TRBV3-1 and TRBJ1-2; 7 bases align to TRBD1. The origin of this receptor is an adult who was a healthcare worker with PCR-confirmed SARS-CoV-2 infection or an uninfected control (not recorded which). CDR3 protein: CASSQERDRAGYTF. CDR3 in DNA: TGTGCCAGCAGCCAAGAAAGAGACAGGGCTGGCTACACCTTC.